This T cell receptor beta chain was found in a study of post-analysis software for immune sequencing data. Study-wide points: Those samples that were prepared in the same batch co-clustered strongly by F measure. Included in a set of roughly five TRBV segments more frequent in patients than controls were TRBV5-6, TRBV5-1 and TRBV20-1.

Every TCR beta cDNA library bore unique molecular identifiers. TCRdb fed the PCR reads into MiXCR, producing one record per CDR3 protein. The data contain about 680,000 distinct CDR3 sequences, 55% to 70% of them singletons. V shed 2 bases and J 4 bases; nucleotides not matched to a gene: 13. Germline V gene sequence: CDR1 MRHNA, CDR2 SNTAGT. This CDR3 region has 17 residues. A word on this clonotype: As yet, its antigen is unknown.

Material: blood. This TCR was recovered from a girl aged 2-10 years with multiple sclerosis. V is TRBV6-4 and J is TRBJ1-2; the match to TRBD1 covers 7 bases. The CDR3 protein is CASSDGTGARGLYGYTF. CDR3 coding DNA: TGTGCCAGCAGTGACGGTACAGGGGCCCGAGGTCTCTATGGCTACACCTTC.